This T cell receptor (beta chain) was found in a study of T cell responses to AZD1222 COVID-19 vaccine. The study's findings and limits: When two AZD1222 doses had been given, Spike-specific TCR breadth and depth rose. Among spike-specific TCRs, nearly half reportedly target unmutated variant regions. Possibly, clonal diversity was underestimated; donors were largely white British and included more females.

Deletions cut 1 base from V and 0 bases from J, with 16 bases between. The CDR3 loop spans 18 amino acids. Germline V lookup: CDR1 SGHTA, CDR2 FQGNSA. Generated by immunoSEQ multiplex PCR, the TCRdb table keeps only in-frame clones and is missing some. There are about 120,000 clones in the sample; approximately 90% occur only once, and about 1.4% lies in the top ten. Points on this clone: Its specificity is not known.

The clonotype comes from an adult who received the AZD1222 COVID-19 vaccine. The specimen was peripheral blood, collected 28 days after the second AZD1222 dose. The chain carries TRBV7-2 and TRBJ2-4; the D is unclear. The CDR3 nucleotides read TGTGCCAGCAGCTTAGTTTTTAGGGCCAGGCTAGCCAAAAACATTCAGTACTTC. Translated, it gives CASSLVFRARLAKNIQYF.